This TCR beta chain stems from a study of blood T cell repertoires in COVID-19 (dated by TCRdb to about 2020). For the study in its entirety: Collaborator samples came from the United States, Italy and Spain and covered acute and convalescent phases of COVID-19. Samples came from the ongoing ImmuneRACE study (first 160 participants) plus 1,254 subjects from 6 global collaborators. Subjects who had been exposed to COVID-19, were actively infected with it, or had recovered from it provided the deeply sampled blood TCRbeta repertoires that made up the dataset. The prospective study material was composed of cDNA or gDNA derived from T cells, B-cell-depleted T cells, or PBMCs. A freely available public database, intended as a resource for researchers studying the immune response to SARS-CoV-2, is where the repertoires were released. HLA class I and class II types, where available, came from metadata supplied by the sample provider rather than from assay-based typing. The sample metadata nearly always contained a de-identified subject ID, COVID-19 status, age in years and sex. General conclusions and limits of the study: The quantity of clinical and demographic metadata differed by source and by participant and was supplied without curation.

TCRbeta CDR3 regions were amplified from genomic DNA by means of the immunoSEQ Assay, a bias-controlled multiplex PCR. On the authors' methods: The number of nucleated cells in each sample was estimated by amplification of reference gene primers within the assay. To quantify the absolute abundance of each unique TCRbeta CDR3 rearrangement, sequence reads were collapsed and filtered. For each sample, productive Simpson clonality was calculated as the square root of Simpson's diversity index over productive rearrangements. The table was pulled from immuneACCESS by TCRdb, which kept in-frame rearrangements only. Such tables lose some clones; where checked, under half of the loss comes from unresolved V genes, and the rest has no known cause. For V, J and clone size, that table is used; D and trimming come from the DNA. The sample profile shows about 76,000 clones; about 88% of them were found once. About a tenth of the sample belongs to the ten largest clones.

The CDR3 goes from the cysteine to the phenylalanine over 12 residues. The sequence is cut down to CDR3 DNA, 36 bases in frame from base 1. V is clipped by 7 bases and J by 0 bases, and the sequence between their germline boundaries is 4 bases long. CDR1 and CDR2, per the germline V gene (reference sequence), are LNHDA and SQIVND. Notes on this clone: This receptor's antigen is unknown. Per-base qualities were not stored, and no clone one base away is much larger.

In Seattle, one collaborating source enrolled patients while the infection was active and tracked those patients longitudinally over the course of disease. Collaborating institutions collected whole blood in K2EDTA tubes following their own protocols. For TCRbeta analysis, collaborator samples were shipped as frozen whole blood, as isolated PBMCs, or as DNA extracted from either sample type. This TCR was recovered from a man aged 60 to 69 with COVID-19, enrolled during active disease. The sequencing sample was made of peripheral blood. The rearranged chain carries TRBV19 and TRBJ1-5; the D gene is unclear. The nucleotide sequence is TGTGCCAGTAAATATAGCAATCAGCCCCAGCATTTT. It encodes CASKYSNQPQHF.